The 9 T cell receptor beta chains listed next were all sequenced from one sample in a study of cytomegalovirus exposure and HLA in healthy donors. Vbeta (60) and Jbeta (13) primers were used in the PCR. Profiling relied on immunoSEQ multiplex PCR, and the TCRdb table lists in-frame clones only, not all of them. The repertoire holds about 190,000 clones, with 85% to 90% as singletons. What was sequenced was PBMCs. These receptors were collected from a woman younger than 35 in good health and CMV-seronegative.

The chain has TRBV7-6 and TRBJ2-7; 10 bases are shared with TRBD2. The V gene end was trimmed by 5 bases and the J gene end by 4 bases; junction bases not matched to a gene: 8. The CDR3 sequence is 15 residues long. In germline, CDR1 is SGHVS, CDR2 FNYEAQ. CDR3 in amino acids: CASSPRLAGEYEQYF. DNA for the CDR3: TGTGCCAGCAGCCCTAGGCTAGCGGGGGAATACGAGCAGTACTTC.

The rearrangement links TRBV4-1 to TRBJ2-3; the match to TRBD2 covers 8 bases. Germline CDR1 is MGHRA and CDR2 is YSYEKL. The CDR3 has 16 amino acids. V was clipped by 1 base and J by 5 bases; unmatched bases: 8. CDR3 nucleotides: TGCGCCAGCAGCCAAGTAAGGCGGGGGGTAAAAGATACGCAGTATTTT. It yields the protein CASSQVRRGVKDTQYF.

This clone has a single count. V and J are TRBV7-2 and TRBJ2-7; tentatively, D is TRBD2 (7 bases). Germline assignment: CDR1 SGHTA and CDR2 FQGNSA. Trimming took 5 bases from V and 0 from J, leaving 11 bases between them. This CDR3 is built from 14 residues. CDR3 nucleotides: TGTGCCAGCAGCAGGGGGGGCCGCTCCTACGAGCAGTACTTC. Amino acids: CASSRGGRSYEQYF. Complete variable domain (other parts from reference TRBV7-2 and TRBJ2-7): GAGVSQSPSNKVTEKGKDVELRCDPISGHTALYWYRQSLGQGLEFLIYFQGNSAPDKSGLPSDRFSAERTGGSVSTLTIQRTQQEDSAVYLCASSRGGRSYEQYFGPGTRLTVT.

This clone was seen a handful of times. This chain connects TRBV6-5 to TRBJ2-7, with TRBD2 identical over 10 bases. The V gene's germline CDR1 is MNHEY and CDR2 SVGAGI. The ends lost 6 bases at V and 5 bases at J; junction bases unmatched: 10. The CDR3 is made up of 15 amino acids. The CDR3, as DNA: TGTGCCAGCAGCCGGAGACTAGCGGGTGATCACGAGCAGTACTTC. This encodes CASSRRLAGDHEQYF.

V is TRBV7-8 and J is TRBJ2-2; TRBD2 agrees at 8 bases. The junction had 10 bases not matched to a gene; V was cut back by 4 bases and J by 3 bases. Germline V lookup: CDR1 SGHVS, CDR2 FQNEAQ. The CDR3 is 17 residues long. The CDR3 loop reads CASSSYSGLDYTGELFF. CDR3 DNA: TGTGCCAGCAGCTCTTATTCGGGACTAGATTACACCGGGGAGCTGTTTTTT.

This clone was seen once. The rearrangement links TRBV5-1 to TRBJ2-3; 11 bases map to TRBD2. This CDR3 spans 16 amino acids. Germline-derived CDR1 and CDR2 are SGHRS and YFSETQ. The trim removed 3 bases at V and 3 bases at J, leaving 6 bases unmatched. Written as DNA, the CDR3 is TGCGCCAGCAGCTCGGGTAGCGGGGGGGTAACAGATACGCAGTATTTT. It specifies CASSSGSGGVTDTQYF.

The chain couples TRBV4-1 to TRBJ1-4; TRBD1 is a possible D gene (6 bases). The germline V gene has CDR1 MGHRA and CDR2 YSYEKL. The CDR3 length is 15 residues. V lost 0 bases and J lost 7, with 12 bases in between. CDR3 DNA: TGCGCCAGCAGCCAAGATATGGACAGAGGTGAAAAACTGTTTTTT. Its translation is CASSQDMDRGEKLFF.

This chain links TRBV30 with TRBJ1-2; D possibly corresponds to TRBD1 (6 bases). V was cut by 0 bases and J by 6 bases, with 11 bases left in between. The CDR3 sequence is 13 residues long. Per germline, CDR1 GTSNPN and CDR2 SVGIG (reference sequence). CDR3 bases: TGTGCCTGGAGTGTGAGGGGGTTGGATGGCTACACCTTC. Translation gives CAWSVRGLDGYTF.

The J gene is TRBJ2-2, the V gene TRBV7-2; no clear D gene. Germline V CDR1 and CDR2: SGHTA, FQGNSA. Trimming removed 4 bases at V and 2 bases at J, with 5 bases between. The CDR3 has 13 residues. As DNA, the CDR3 is TGTGCCAGCAGCTCTCTAAACACCGGGGAGCTGTTTTTT. Encoded protein: CASSSLNTGELFF.